This TCR beta chain appears in the sequencing data of a study of T cell repertoires in cytomegalovirus infection. Study-wide context: Public TCR beta signature analysis indicated the presence of both CMV infection and matching HLA type.

This CDR3 region has 17 residues. CDR1 is LGHNA and CDR2 is YSLEER in the germline V gene. Trimming removed 0 bases at V and 7 bases at J, with 20 bases between. TCRdb reanalysed the reads using MiXCR and keeps one entry per CDR3 protein. This table has just under 550,000 distinct CDR3 sequences, 26% appearing once. Findings and limits, study-wide: Using cumulative public TCR beta family frequency, the authors identified those who carried CMV together with the relevant HLA. HLA-C-restricted, CMV-specific TCR beta clonotypes were dominant ex vivo.

As concerns this clonotype: The antigen remains undetermined.

V and J are TRBV4-3 and TRBJ2-3, with D perhaps matching TRBD1 or TRBD2 (5 bases each). Material for sequencing was PBMCs. This clonotype was obtained from a human donor in good health (CMV status not recorded). Some clones in this sample may be carry-over from other donors' samples. As DNA, the CDR3 is TGCGCCAGCAGCCAAGAGTTTTCGGGACCCCAGGCGAATACGCAGTATTTT. It specifies CASSQEFSGPQANTQYF.